A selection of T cell receptor beta chains follows, all from one sample in a study of cytomegalovirus exposure and HLA in healthy donors. Produced via immunoSEQ multiplex PCR; TCRdb's table is partial and in-frame only. The sample shows approximately 150,000 clones, about 79% of them seen only once. The sequencing input was PBMCs. The source is a man aged 40-50 years in good health and CMV-seropositive. Each CDR3 is given with its conserved first and last residue. D genes are given only for firm matches. Part of the rows lack a size; the others show once, few, many or a class for expanded clones.

d_call: TRBD1; j_call: TRBJ2-7; clone_size: NA; v_call: TRBV5-1; cdr3_aa: CASSSPGQDYEQYF; cdr3_nt: TGCGCCAGCAGCTCTCCGGGACAGGATTACGAGCAGTACTTC
d_call: TRBD1; j_call: TRBJ2-2; clone_size: NA; v_call: TRBV29-1; cdr3_aa: CSVGQGAGELFF; cdr3_nt: TGCAGCGTTGGACAGGGGGCCGGGGAGCTGTTTTTT
d_call: TRBD1; j_call: TRBJ1-1; clone_size: NA; v_call: TRBV5-4; cdr3_aa: CASSVDRGREMTEAFF; cdr3_nt: TGTGCCAGCAGCGTGGACAGGGGACGGGAGATGACTGAAGCTTTCTTT
d_call: TRBD2; j_call: TRBJ2-5; clone_size: NA; v_call: TRBV27; cdr3_aa: CASSRGGAEETQYF; cdr3_nt: TGTGCCAGCAGCCGGGGGGGGGCTGAGGAGACCCAGTACTTC
d_call: TRBD2; j_call: TRBJ2-6; clone_size: NA; v_call: TRBV7-7; cdr3_aa: CASSLGAGGPSGANVLTF; cdr3_nt: TGTGCTAGTAGCTTAGGTGCGGGGGGACCCTCTGGGGCCAACGTCCTGACTTTC
d_call: TRBD2; j_call: TRBJ2-7; clone_size: NA; v_call: TRBV5-1; cdr3_aa: CASSFQTSGSSEQYF; cdr3_nt: TGCGCCAGCAGCTTCCAAACTAGCGGGAGTAGCGAGCAGTACTTC
d_call: NA; j_call: TRBJ2-7; clone_size: NA; v_call: TRBV2; cdr3_aa: CASRWTLLREQYF; cdr3_nt: TGTGCCAGCCGATGGACTCTCCTCCGCGAGCAGTACTTC
d_call: TRBD2; j_call: TRBJ2-3; clone_size: NA; v_call: TRBV11-3; cdr3_aa: CASSSSGRGDTQYF; cdr3_nt: TGTGCCAGCAGCTCCAGCGGGAGGGGAGATACGCAGTATTTT
d_call: TRBD2; j_call: TRBJ2-1; clone_size: NA; v_call: TRBV6-1; cdr3_aa: CASTGGLAVYNEQFF; cdr3_nt: TGTGCCAGCACCGGGGGACTAGCGGTCTACAATGAGCAGTTCTTC
d_call: TRBD2; j_call: TRBJ2-7; clone_size: NA; v_call: TRBV5-1; cdr3_aa: CASSFRTSFPDYEQYF; cdr3_nt: TGCGCCAGCAGCTTTCGGACTAGTTTTCCTGACTACGAGCAGTACTTC
d_call: NA; j_call: TRBJ1-5; clone_size: NA; v_call: TRBV30; cdr3_aa: CAWSGTTQPQHF; cdr3_nt: TGTGCCTGGAGCGGGACAACTCAGCCCCAGCATTTT
d_call: TRBD1; j_call: TRBJ2-7; clone_size: once; v_call: TRBV19; cdr3_aa: CASSIVGTGRAEQYF; cdr3_nt: TGTGCCAGTAGTATAGTGGGGACAGGAAGGGCCGAGCAGTACTTC
d_call: NA; j_call: TRBJ1-3; clone_size: NA; v_call: TRBV28; cdr3_aa: CASSPWDTGNTIYF; cdr3_nt: TGTGCCAGCAGTCCCTGGGACACTGGAAACACCATATATTTT
d_call: NA; j_call: TRBJ1-2; clone_size: NA; v_call: TRBV28; cdr3_aa: CASSLGRNYGYTF; cdr3_nt: TGTGCCAGCAGTTTGGGGCGGAACTATGGCTACACCTTC
d_call: TRBD1; j_call: TRBJ2-5; clone_size: NA; v_call: TRBV6-5; cdr3_aa: CASRTPGQPHQYF; cdr3_nt: TGTGCCAGCAGGACTCCGGGACAGCCTCACCAGTACTTC
d_call: NA; j_call: TRBJ2-2; clone_size: NA; v_call: TRBV5-1; cdr3_aa: CASSPPSGELFF; cdr3_nt: TGCGCCAGCAGCCCCCCCTCCGGGGAGCTGTTTTTT
d_call: TRBD1; j_call: TRBJ2-7; clone_size: NA; v_call: TRBV27; cdr3_aa: CASSRQGAGEQYF; cdr3_nt: TGTGCCAGCAGCCGACAGGGGGCGGGAGAGCAGTACTTC
d_call: NA; j_call: TRBJ2-5; clone_size: NA; v_call: TRBV20-1; cdr3_aa: CSASLETQYF; cdr3_nt: TGCAGTGCTAGTCTAGAGACCCAGTACTTC
d_call: NA; j_call: TRBJ1-5; clone_size: NA; v_call: TRBV19; cdr3_aa: CATDGGSNQPQHF; cdr3_nt: TGTGCCACCGACGGGGGTAGCAATCAGCCCCAGCATTTT
d_call: NA; j_call: TRBJ2-7; clone_size: once; v_call: TRBV11-1; cdr3_aa: CASSLDFTGFYEQYF; cdr3_nt: TGTGCCAGCAGCTTAGATTTTACAGGCTTCTACGAGCAGTACTTC
d_call: TRBD2; j_call: TRBJ2-1; clone_size: NA; v_call: TRBV10-1; cdr3_aa: CASSAVAGGSRNEQFF; cdr3_nt: TGCGCCAGCAGTGCCGTAGCGGGAGGGAGTAGGAATGAGCAGTTCTTC
d_call: NA; j_call: TRBJ2-1; clone_size: NA; v_call: TRBV14; cdr3_aa: CASSLDSSYNEQFF; cdr3_nt: TGTGCCAGCAGCTTAGATAGCTCCTACAATGAGCAGTTCTTC
d_call: TRBD2; j_call: TRBJ2-3; clone_size: NA; v_call: TRBV14; cdr3_aa: CASSQALTSVDTQYF; cdr3_nt: TGTGCCAGCAGCCAAGCTCTGACTAGCGTTGATACGCAGTATTTT
d_call: NA; j_call: TRBJ1-1; clone_size: NA; v_call: TRBV18; cdr3_aa: CASSYDTTSEAFF; cdr3_nt: TGTGCCAGCTCATATGACACCACTAGTGAAGCTTTCTTT
d_call: TRBD2; j_call: TRBJ2-2; clone_size: NA; v_call: TRBV6-5; cdr3_aa: CASSYSGSFVTGELFF; cdr3_nt: TGTGCCAGCAGTTATAGCGGGAGTTTTGTCACCGGGGAGCTGTTTTTT
d_call: NA; j_call: TRBJ1-1; clone_size: few; v_call: TRBV10-1; cdr3_aa: CATSDSENTEAFF; cdr3_nt: TGCGCCACCTCCGACAGTGAAAACACTGAAGCTTTCTTT
d_call: NA; j_call: TRBJ2-2; clone_size: once; v_call: TRBV5-6; cdr3_aa: CASSGGAANTGELFF; cdr3_nt: TGTGCCAGCAGCGGGGGGGCAGCGAACACCGGGGAGCTGTTTTTT
d_call: TRBD1; j_call: TRBJ2-7; clone_size: NA; v_call: TRBV5-6; cdr3_aa: CASSPDRGEQYF; cdr3_nt: TGTGCCAGCAGCCCCGACAGGGGCGAGCAGTACTTC
d_call: NA; j_call: TRBJ1-2; clone_size: NA; v_call: TRBV18; cdr3_aa: CASSVQGFGGYTF; cdr3_nt: TGTGCCAGCTCAGTACAGGGTTTCGGTGGCTACACCTTC
d_call: TRBD1; j_call: TRBJ1-1; clone_size: NA; v_call: TRBV7-6; cdr3_aa: CASSRSQGARITEAFF; cdr3_nt: TGTGCCAGCAGCCGCAGCCAGGGGGCTCGAATTACTGAAGCTTTCTTT
d_call: TRBD1; j_call: TRBJ2-2; clone_size: once; v_call: TRBV6-6; cdr3_aa: CASEDRGGTGELFF; cdr3_nt: TGTGCCAGCGAAGACAGGGGAGGAACCGGGGAGCTGTTTTTT
d_call: NA; j_call: TRBJ2-1; clone_size: NA; v_call: TRBV6-6; cdr3_aa: CASSYIGTPAEQFF; cdr3_nt: TGTGCCAGCAGTTACATCGGGACACCGGCGGAGCAGTTCTTC
d_call: NA; j_call: TRBJ2-7; clone_size: NA; v_call: TRBV6-1; cdr3_aa: CASGELYEQYF; cdr3_nt: TGTGCCAGCGGGGAGCTCTACGAGCAGTACTTC
d_call: TRBD1; j_call: TRBJ1-2; clone_size: NA; v_call: TRBV25-1; cdr3_aa: CASRRTGENYGYTF; cdr3_nt: TGTGCCAGCAGGAGGACAGGCGAGAACTATGGCTACACCTTC
d_call: TRBD2; j_call: TRBJ2-1; clone_size: NA; v_call: TRBV28; cdr3_aa: CASSAPGTNSYNEQFF; cdr3_nt: TGTGCCAGCAGTGCACCCGGGACTAACTCCTACAATGAGCAGTTCTTC
d_call: TRBD1; j_call: TRBJ1-2; clone_size: once; v_call: TRBV4-2; cdr3_aa: CASSQDSGQGGRHGYTF; cdr3_nt: TGTGCCAGCAGCCAAGATAGTGGACAGGGAGGGCGGCACGGCTACACCTTC
d_call: NA; j_call: TRBJ1-1; clone_size: NA; v_call: TRBV28; cdr3_aa: CASSLQMNTEAFF; cdr3_nt: TGTGCCAGCAGTTTACAGATGAACACTGAAGCTTTCTTT
d_call: TRBD1; j_call: TRBJ1-4; clone_size: NA; v_call: TRBV5-1; cdr3_aa: CASSRRGGPGEKLFF; cdr3_nt: TGCGCCAGCAGCCGACGAGGGGGCCCTGGGGAAAAACTGTTTTTT
d_call: NA; j_call: TRBJ1-3; clone_size: NA; v_call: TRBV4-1; cdr3_aa: CASSQDQTRSSGNTIYF; cdr3_nt: TGCGCCAGCAGCCAAGATCAGACAAGAAGCTCTGGAAACACCATATATTTT
d_call: TRBD1; j_call: TRBJ2-2; clone_size: NA; v_call: TRBV6-1; cdr3_aa: CASSEETGATGELFF; cdr3_nt: TGTGCCAGCAGTGAAGAGACAGGGGCCACCGGGGAGCTGTTTTTT
d_call: NA; j_call: TRBJ1-6; clone_size: NA; v_call: TRBV18; cdr3_aa: CASSPRPGSDSPLHF; cdr3_nt: TGTGCCAGCTCACCACGGCCAGGGTCGGATTCACCCCTCCACTTT
d_call: NA; j_call: TRBJ1-1; clone_size: few; v_call: TRBV19; cdr3_aa: CASSFQAGTEAFF; cdr3_nt: TGTGCCAGTAGTTTCCAGGCCGGCACTGAAGCTTTCTTT
d_call: TRBD1; j_call: TRBJ1-2; clone_size: NA; v_call: TRBV19; cdr3_aa: CASSTGTANYGYTF; cdr3_nt: TGTGCCAGTAGTACCGGGACAGCTAACTATGGCTACACCTTC
d_call: TRBD2; j_call: TRBJ2-3; clone_size: NA; v_call: TRBV19; cdr3_aa: CASKSSGAYTDTQYF; cdr3_nt: TGTGCCAGTAAGTCTAGCGGAGCCTACACAGATACGCAGTATTTT
d_call: TRBD1; j_call: TRBJ2-7; clone_size: NA; v_call: TRBV19; cdr3_aa: CASSGSPMDRGRYEQYF; cdr3_nt: TGTGCCAGTAGTGGCTCGCCGATGGACAGGGGAAGATACGAGCAGTACTTC
d_call: TRBD1; j_call: TRBJ2-7; clone_size: NA; v_call: TRBV27; cdr3_aa: CASSSGQYLYEQYF; cdr3_nt: TGTGCCAGCAGTTCGGGACAGTATCTCTACGAGCAGTACTTC
d_call: NA; j_call: TRBJ1-2; clone_size: NA; v_call: TRBV4-1; cdr3_aa: CASSSQGPTGDGYTF; cdr3_nt: TGCGCCAGCAGCTCCCAAGGGCCAACGGGGGATGGCTACACCTTC
d_call: NA; j_call: TRBJ1-5; clone_size: NA; v_call: TRBV7-8; cdr3_aa: CASSFLQGNNQPQHF; cdr3_nt: TGTGCCAGCAGCTTCCTCCAGGGAAACAATCAGCCCCAGCATTTT
d_call: NA; j_call: TRBJ2-7; clone_size: NA; v_call: TRBV10-2; cdr3_aa: CASSGRGVHEQYF; cdr3_nt: TGCGCCAGCAGCGGCAGGGGAGTGCACGAGCAGTACTTC
d_call: NA; j_call: TRBJ2-1; clone_size: NA; v_call: TRBV5-6; cdr3_aa: CASSFGVDEQFF; cdr3_nt: TGTGCCAGCAGCTTCGGGGTGGATGAGCAGTTCTTC
d_call: NA; j_call: TRBJ2-7; clone_size: NA; v_call: TRBV19; cdr3_aa: CASSIGVGAYEQYF; cdr3_nt: TGTGCCAGTAGTATAGGGGTCGGAGCCTACGAGCAGTACTTC
d_call: NA; j_call: TRBJ1-1; clone_size: NA; v_call: TRBV5-1; cdr3_aa: CASSLIPGSDTEAFF; cdr3_nt: TGCGCCAGCAGCTTAATCCCGGGGTCGGACACTGAAGCTTTCTTT
d_call: TRBD1; j_call: TRBJ1-4; clone_size: NA; v_call: TRBV2; cdr3_aa: CASSGTGGDEKLFF; cdr3_nt: TGTGCCAGCAGTGGGACAGGGGGAGATGAAAAACTGTTTTTT
d_call: TRBD2; j_call: TRBJ2-5; clone_size: NA; v_call: TRBV4-1; cdr3_aa: CASSQNTVRGEQYF; cdr3_nt: TGCGCCAGCAGCCAAAACACAGTCCGGGGGGAGCAGTACTTC